This record looks at one T cell receptor beta chain sequence and its context. PCR used 60 Vbeta primers and 13 Jbeta primers. In the study's own analysis: A later analysis counted 65 million to 90 million unique TCR beta chains, 9.5 million to 13 million shared. This table comes from immunoSEQ multiplex PCR, and its TCRdb copy is limited to in-frame clones, with some not included. That table is the source of V, J and clone size, and D and trimming were worked out from the DNA. This sample has some 120,000 clones, with over 65% found just once. These data are taken from a study of cytomegalovirus exposure and HLA in healthy donors. Whole-study context: Earlier sequencing of 150 million to 200 million T cells yielded around 120 million unique TCR beta sequences. Unique TCRs from HLA-typed donors, 75 million to 100 million of them, were held in an early data release.

This TCR was recovered from a man aged 45-65 years in good health and CMV-seronegative. The sequenced material came from PBMCs.

This CDR3 reads CASSPGHTYEQYF. The CDR3 nucleotides read TGTGCCAGCTCACCGGGACATACCTACGAGCAGTACTTC. This sequence joins TRBV18 and TRBJ2-7; a possible D gene is TRBD1 (6 bases). Germline CDR1 reads KGHSH; CDR2 reads LQKENI. With 3 bases removed from V and 2 bases from J, the gap between germline ends came to 8 bases. The CDR3 extends over 13 amino acids.